This is a list of T cell receptor beta chains from one sample in a study of cytomegalovirus exposure and HLA in healthy donors. Measured with immunoSEQ multiplex PCR; TCRdb has only the in-frame clones, and not every one. The data contain roughly 160,000 clones, roughly 71% of them singletons. The sequenced sample was PBMCs. The receptors stem from a girl under 18 in good health and CMV-seronegative. Both conserved end residues are part of each CDR3. The D gene is left open where the match is weak. Where a row states a size, it is once, few, many or the class of an expanded clone; other rows omit it.

. | . | TRBJ2-1 | TRBV7-9 | TGTGCCAGCAGATTACCAGACAGGACGAACCAGTTCTTC | CASRLPDRTNQFF
few | . | TRBJ1-1 | TRBV5-4 | TGTGCCAGCAGTCCATCAGGGGCAGCTGAAGCTTTCTTT | CASSPSGAAEAFF
. | . | TRBJ1-1 | TRBV7-9 | TGTGCCAGCAGCTTAGCGAAGACGGGGGGGAACACTGAAGCTTTCTTT | CASSLAKTGGNTEAFF
. | . | TRBJ1-1 | TRBV5-6 | TGTGCCAGCAGCTTGGCTAACACTGAAGCTTTCTTT | CASSLANTEAFF
. | . | TRBJ1-6 | TRBV6-5 | TGTGCCAGCAGTCCCGCGGCCTATAATTCACCCCTCCACTTT | CASSPAAYNSPLHF
. | . | TRBJ2-2 | TRBV19 | TGTGCCAGTAGTTCGGGACTGCAGTTCGGGGAGCTGTTTTTT | CASSSGLQFGELFF
. | . | TRBJ2-5 | TRBV11-3 | TGTGCCAGCAAAGCCCGCGGGGGCCCTCTGTACTTC | CASKARGGPLYF
. | TRBD2 | TRBJ2-7 | TRBV14 | TGTGCCAGCAGCCATAGAGCGGGGATGTTTGCCCACGAGCAGTACTTC | CASSHRAGMFAHEQYF
once | TRBD1 | TRBJ2-7 | TRBV30 | TGTGCCTGGAGTGATTCGGACAGGCTCATTAACGAGCAGTACTTC | CAWSDSDRLINEQYF
. | TRBD1 | TRBJ1-2 | TRBV4-2 | TGTGCCAGCCGGGGACAGGGAGAAGAGGGCTACACCTTC | CASRGQGEEGYTF
. | . | TRBJ1-1 | TRBV18 | TGTGCCAGCTCACCTCCTGGACAGAGCGGAGGTGGGACTGAAGCTTTCTTT | CASSPPGQSGGGTEAFF
. | . | TRBJ2-5 | TRBV2 | TGTGCCAGCAGTGTAGGGGGAATGAACCAAGAGACCCAGTACTTC | CASSVGGMNQETQYF
. | . | TRBJ1-2 | TRBV19 | TGTGCCAGTTGTCCCCTTGGGGGGAACTATGGCTACACCTTC | CASCPLGGNYGYTF
. | TRBD1 | TRBJ2-1 | TRBV19 | TGTGCCAGTAGCGTTCAGGGGGCTGATGAGCAGTTCTTC | CASSVQGADEQFF
. | . | TRBJ2-7 | TRBV19 | TGTGCCAGTAGTGCCAGTTACGAGCAGTACTTC | CASSASYEQYF
. | . | TRBJ2-7 | TRBV14 | TGTGCCAGCAGCCGGGGATCCCGGGACACCTCCTACGAGCAGTACTTC | CASSRGSRDTSYEQYF
. | . | TRBJ1-5 | TRBV7-2 | TGTGCCAGCAGCCAACCGGGGGGACCGCATAGCAATCAGCCCCAGCATTTT | CASSQPGGPHSNQPQHF
once | . | TRBJ1-5 | TRBV27 | TGTGCCAGCAGTTCGACAGCCGGGGGTCAGCCCCAGCATTTT | CASSSTAGGQPQHF
. | . | TRBJ2-3 | TRBV5-1 | TGCGCCAGCAGCTACCAGACTAGATCAGATACGCAGTATTTT | CASSYQTRSDTQYF
few | . | TRBJ2-1 | TRBV7-9 | TGTGCCAGCAGTTTTACAGGGAGCTCCTACAATGAGCAGTTCTTC | CASSFTGSSYNEQFF
. | . | TRBJ1-1 | TRBV15 | TGTGCCACCAGCCCGAGGCGGGGGAGGGTGGAAAACACTGAAGCTTTCTTT | CATSPRRGRVENTEAFF
few | . | TRBJ2-7 | TRBV6-5 | TGTGCCAGCCGCCGGGGAGAACATTACGAGCAGTACTTC | CASRRGEHYEQYF
few | . | TRBJ1-5 | TRBV6-1 | TGTGCCAGCACCACAGGACCGGACCGCAATCAGCCCCAGCATTTT | CASTTGPDRNQPQHF
. | TRBD2 | TRBJ2-3 | TRBV5-1 | TGCGCCAGCACCCGCATGGGGACTAGCGGGGACACAGATACGCAGTATTTT | CASTRMGTSGDTDTQYF
. | TRBD1 | TRBJ2-7 | TRBV5-4 | TGTGCCAGCAGTCCTACAGGGGCGGACGAGCAGTACTTC | CASSPTGADEQYF
. | TRBD1 | TRBJ1-1 | TRBV27 | TGTGCCAGCAGACCCCTACAGGGGGCAATCAACACTGAAGCTTTCTTT | CASRPLQGAINTEAFF
. | TRBD2 | TRBJ2-3 | TRBV5-1 | TGCGCCAGCAGCCCAGGACCTAGCGGGGGCACAGATACGCAGTATTTT | CASSPGPSGGTDTQYF
. | . | TRBJ2-7 | TRBV5-4 | TGTGCCAGCAGCTTGGCCGGGACTCAATACGAGCAGTACTTC | CASSLAGTQYEQYF
few | . | TRBJ2-3 | TRBV7-3 | TGTGCCAGCAGCTTGGCAGGGGCAGATACGCAGTATTTT | CASSLAGADTQYF
. | . | TRBJ1-1 | TRBV29-1 | TGCAGCGCCATGGGGGGTTTGCACACTGAAGCTTTCTTT | CSAMGGLHTEAFF
. | . | TRBJ2-2 | TRBV5-1 | TGCGCCAGCCGGAACACCGGGGAGCTGTTTTTT | CASRNTGELFF
. | TRBD1 | TRBJ2-3 | TRBV5-8 | TGTGCCAGCGTCAGGCTGGACAGGCAGATTGAAACGCAGTATTTT | CASVRLDRQIETQYF
few | . | TRBJ2-7 | TRBV21-1 | TGTGCCAGCAGCACGGGGGGAAGCTCCTACGAGCAGTACTTC | CASSTGGSSYEQYF
. | . | TRBJ2-4 | TRBV5-1 | TGCGCCAGCACCCGTGAGGTCGGGTTGGCCAAAAACATTCAGTACTTC | CASTREVGLAKNIQYF
. | TRBD2 | TRBJ2-1 | TRBV25-1 | TGTGCCAGCAGCCCGGGACTAGCGGCATACAATGAGCAGTTCTTC | CASSPGLAAYNEQFF
few | TRBD2 | TRBJ2-1 | TRBV9 | TGTGCCAGCAGCCTAGAGGGGCTAGCGGGGGCCTCACCCATCTACAATGAGCAGTTCTTC | CASSLEGLAGASPIYNEQFF
. | . | TRBJ1-6 | TRBV19 | TGTGCCAGTAGTATAAGGGCAGGGAGGTGGAAGGAAGGTTCACCCCTCCACTTT | CASSIRAGRWKEGSPLHF
. | . | TRBJ2-3 | TRBV15 | TGTGCCACCAGCTTCCCATGGGCCAAAGGGGCCCTTACCTCACCAGATACGCAGTATTTT | CATSFPWAKGALTSPDTQYF
. | . | TRBJ1-1 | TRBV7-8 | TGTGCCAGCAGCTTACTCGGAGTTCCCTCACTTAACACTGAAGCTTTCTTT | CASSLLGVPSLNTEAFF
. | . | TRBJ1-1 | TRBV5-1 | TGCGCCAGCAGCTTCTCTTGGGGGGGAAACACTGAAGCTTTCTTT | CASSFSWGGNTEAFF
. | TRBD1 | TRBJ2-3 | TRBV2 | TGTGCCAGCAGGGGGGACAGGTACAGCACAGATACGCAGTATTTT | CASRGDRYSTDTQYF
. | . | TRBJ2-7 | TRBV5-1 | TGCGCCAGCAGTTCAAGGAGTAGGCCCTACGAGCAGTACTTC | CASSSRSRPYEQYF